The 8 T cell receptor beta chains listed next were all sequenced from one sample in a study of T cells after yellow fever vaccination (dated by TCRdb to about 2019). The sample's treatment or condition label, decoded: live attenuated yellow fever vaccine strain. Library prep was done by 5' RACE. Sequencing was performed on an Illumina HiSeq 2500. Using fastp trimming at Q25 and MiXCR clonotype assembly, TCRdb reanalyzed the public sequencing data and kept in-frame beta chains. A single entry per CDR3 protein holds the most common genes and DNA from its merged rows. The sample yields around 30,000 distinct CDR3 sequences; roughly 5.9% were counted once. The biggest ten clones account for around 25% of the sample. This specimen consisted of PBMCs, either bulk or a sorted T-cell subset (CD4+, CD8+, memory, or dextramer-sorted; not recorded which), obtained on the day of the yellow fever booster vaccination. Receptors were obtained from a man under 40 who received the YFV17D yellow fever vaccine.

The chain uses TRBV9 and TRBJ2-7; D could derive from TRBD1 or TRBD2 (5 bases each). Trimming removed 2 bases from V and 5 bases from J, with 17 bases in between. Germline V gene data show CDR1 as SGDLS and CDR2 as YYNGEE. The CDR3 is made up of 15 amino acids. This chain's CDR3 is CASSVGQGTLHEQYF. In DNA form, the CDR3 reads TGTGCCAGCAGCGTTGGGCAAGGGACCCTCCACGAGCAGTACTTC.

This clonotype was observed at least ten times. The chain recombines TRBV5-1 with TRBJ2-2; TRBD2 agrees at 9 bases. V trimming: 4 bases; J trimming: 5 bases; junction bases outside the gene matches: 6. The germline CDR1 and CDR2 sequences are SGHRS and YFSETQ. This CDR3 is built from 15 residues. CDR3 loop: CASSGGLAETGELFF. DNA of the CDR3: TGCGCCAGCAGCGGGGGACTAGCAGAGACCGGGGAGCTGTTTTTT.

The chain employs TRBV12-5 and TRBJ1-5, with D uncertain. The germline CDR1 and CDR2 sequences are LGHNT and FRNRAP. There are 15 residues in the CDR3. Trimming left V 1 base short and J 3 bases short, with 10 bases between. DNA for the CDR3: TGTGCTAGTGGTTTGGGACAACATATCAATCAGCCCCAGCATTTT. Its translation: CASGLGQHINQPQHF.

This clonotype was counted ten times or more. This chain connects TRBV20-1 to TRBJ2-5; the match to TRBD2 covers 9 bases. The germline gives CDR1 DFQATT, CDR2 SNEGSKA (reference sequence). V gave up 6 bases and J gave up 5 bases; unmatched junction bases: 16. The CDR3 extends over 16 amino acids. The CDR3 loop is CSASPPGGRGGETQYF. As DNA, the CDR3 is TGCAGTGCCAGTCCACCTGGCGGGAGGGGCGGGGAGACCCAGTACTTC.

This clonotype was detected many times. This chain links TRBV20-1 with TRBJ2-2; D is tentatively TRBD1 or TRBD2 (6 bases each). CDR1 and CDR2 (germline): DFQATT, SNEGSKA (reference sequence). The CDR3 covers 16 residues. Trimming removed 0 bases from V and 5 bases from J, with 16 bases in between. The CDR3 DNA reads TGCAGTGCTAGAGATCGAGGGGGGAGAGGTACCGGGGAGCTGTTTTTT. It codes for CSARDRGGRGTGELFF.

This clonotype appeared many times. This sequence joins TRBV20-1 and TRBJ2-2; 8 bases map to TRBD2. Per the germline V gene, CDR1 is DFQATT and CDR2 is SNEGSKA (reference sequence). The CDR3 sequence is 14 residues long. With V trimmed by 6 bases and J by 6 bases, 9 bases remained unmatched. CDR3 in amino acids: CSAISGTAAGELFF. The CDR3 nucleotides read TGCAGTGCAATTAGCGGGACGGCGGCCGGGGAGCTGTTTTTT.

This clonotype was detected many times. This sequence joins TRBV7-2 and TRBJ2-7, with D uncertain. Germline loops: CDR1 SGHTA, CDR2 FQGNSA. Trimming removed 0 bases from V and 10 bases from J, with 7 bases in between. The CDR3 runs to 11 residues. The CDR3 protein is CASSLAGAQYF. CDR3 in DNA: TGTGCCAGCAGCTTAGCTGGAGCCCAGTACTTC.

This clonotype was counted many times. This sequence joins TRBV20-1 and TRBJ2-3; tentatively, D is TRBD1 (5 bases). The V gene lost 6 bases and the J gene lost 2 bases, with 18 bases spanning the gap. The CDR3 runs to 15 residues. Germline CDR1 is DFQATT and CDR2 is SNEGSKA (reference sequence). CDR3 in DNA: TGCAGTGCAATCTCGAACTTAGGGGCCACAGATACGCAGTATTTT. It codes for CSAISNLGATDTQYF.